This paragraph reports one T cell receptor beta chain. Its target is unknown. The data were obtained in a study of cytomegalovirus exposure and HLA in healthy donors. General study findings and limits: In a later analysis, most CMV-associated TCR beta chains appeared HLA-restricted. Cytomegalovirus association was assigned to 170 or so TCR beta chains. Exclusion as indistinguishable affected some V segments, including TRBV6-2 and TRBV6-3. TCR beta chains associated with HLA were, in a later analysis, more clonally expanded than equally common others.

CDR3 length: 12 amino acids. V shed 5 bases and J shed 2 bases, with 4 bases lying between them. Germline assignment: CDR1 MNHNY and CDR2 SVGAGI (reference sequence). The PCR made use of 60 Vbeta and 13 Jbeta primers. Libraries were prepared by immunoSEQ multiplex PCR; TCRdb keeps only in-frame clonotypes and omits some of them. The sample shows 160,000 or so clones, over 70% of them seen only once. The sequenced sample was PBMCs. The V gene is TRBV6-6, the J gene TRBJ1-3; unclear D gene. This receptor was identified in a woman between 18 and 29 years old in good health and CMV-seronegative. For the CDR3, the DNA is TGTGCCAGCAGTCCAACTGGAAACACCATATATTTT. Amino acids: CASSPTGNTIYF.